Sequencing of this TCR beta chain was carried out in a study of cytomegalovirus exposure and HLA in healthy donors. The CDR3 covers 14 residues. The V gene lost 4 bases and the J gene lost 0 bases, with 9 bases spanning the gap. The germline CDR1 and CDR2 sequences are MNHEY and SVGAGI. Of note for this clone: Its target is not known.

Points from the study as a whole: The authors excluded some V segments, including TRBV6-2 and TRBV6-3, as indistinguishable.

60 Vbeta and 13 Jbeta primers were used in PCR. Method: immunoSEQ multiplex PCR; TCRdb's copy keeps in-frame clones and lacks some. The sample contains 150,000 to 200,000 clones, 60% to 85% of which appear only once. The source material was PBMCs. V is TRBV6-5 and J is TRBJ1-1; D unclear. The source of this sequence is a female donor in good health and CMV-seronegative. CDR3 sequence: CASSFLAVNTEAFF. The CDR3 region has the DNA TGTGCCAGCAGTTTCCTGGCAGTGAACACTGAAGCTTTCTTT.